The clone carrying this T cell receptor beta chain was found once. This sample is drawn from a study of blood T cell repertoires in COVID-19. Study in general: COVID-19 samples collected from the United States, Italy and Spain covered acute and convalescent phases.

The method was immunoSEQ multiplex PCR; TCRdb's version includes in-frame clones alone and lacks a portion of them. The data show about 97,000 clones, approximately 84% seen once. With 0 bases removed from V and 1 base from J, the gap between germline ends came to 10 bases. Germline CDR1 reads SGHRS; CDR2 reads YFSETQ. This CDR3 has 15 amino acids. The clonotype comes from a man aged 35 to 55 with active or convalescent COVID-19. Sample: peripheral blood. The genes are TRBV5-1 and TRBJ2-5; tentative D call: TRBD1 (6 bases). This CDR3 reads CASSLDGRGQETQYF. The DNA for the CDR3 is TGCGCCAGCAGCTTGGATGGCAGGGGCCAAGAGACCCAGTACTTC.